This T cell receptor beta chain emerged from a study of cytomegalovirus exposure and HLA in healthy donors. Study-wide findings and caveats: The tendency of first-cohort TCR clusters to co-occur in the roughly 120 validation repertoires was the finding of a later analysis. Cytomegalovirus-associated status was assigned to approximately 160 TCR beta chains.

A word on this clone: Its specificity is not known.

Data came from immunoSEQ multiplex PCR; TCRdb stores just in-frame clones and leaves some out. Here the sample spans over 100,000 clones, 88% being singletons. The sequence came from a woman aged 18 to 35 in good health and CMV-seropositive. What was sequenced was PBMCs.

The CDR3 DNA follows: TGTGCCAGCAGTCTGGGGGGGAACTACGAGCAGTACTTC. Translating it yields CASSLGGNYEQYF. This chain uses TRBV25-1 with TRBJ2-7; TRBD2 aligns across 7 bases. In germline, CDR1 is MGHDK, CDR2 SYGVNS. This CDR3 has 13 residues. After removal of 5 bases from V and 3 bases from J, the junction contained 4 bases not matched to a gene.